The TCR beta chain under discussion was sequenced for a study of cytomegalovirus exposure and HLA in healthy donors. CDR3 size: 17 residues. The germline CDR1 and CDR2 sequences are MRHNA and SNTAGT. Losses at the gene ends were 3 bases for V and 1 base for J; bases not matched to a gene: 7. PCR primers comprised 60 Vbeta and 13 Jbeta primers. Only in-frame clones appear in the TCRdb table, and some are missing; sequencing was by immunoSEQ multiplex PCR. Counted here are some 120,000 clones, 80% occurring once; the ten biggest clones make up 1%. This receptor was obtained from a middle-aged man in good health and CMV-seronegative. Source material: PBMCs. The J gene is TRBJ2-3, the V gene TRBV6-4, with 10 bases fitting TRBD2. Here the CDR3 DNA reads TGTGCCAGCAGTGAAGCGGGGGGGAGCTACCGCACAGATACGCAGTATTTT. Its translation: CASSEAGGSYRTDTQYF.